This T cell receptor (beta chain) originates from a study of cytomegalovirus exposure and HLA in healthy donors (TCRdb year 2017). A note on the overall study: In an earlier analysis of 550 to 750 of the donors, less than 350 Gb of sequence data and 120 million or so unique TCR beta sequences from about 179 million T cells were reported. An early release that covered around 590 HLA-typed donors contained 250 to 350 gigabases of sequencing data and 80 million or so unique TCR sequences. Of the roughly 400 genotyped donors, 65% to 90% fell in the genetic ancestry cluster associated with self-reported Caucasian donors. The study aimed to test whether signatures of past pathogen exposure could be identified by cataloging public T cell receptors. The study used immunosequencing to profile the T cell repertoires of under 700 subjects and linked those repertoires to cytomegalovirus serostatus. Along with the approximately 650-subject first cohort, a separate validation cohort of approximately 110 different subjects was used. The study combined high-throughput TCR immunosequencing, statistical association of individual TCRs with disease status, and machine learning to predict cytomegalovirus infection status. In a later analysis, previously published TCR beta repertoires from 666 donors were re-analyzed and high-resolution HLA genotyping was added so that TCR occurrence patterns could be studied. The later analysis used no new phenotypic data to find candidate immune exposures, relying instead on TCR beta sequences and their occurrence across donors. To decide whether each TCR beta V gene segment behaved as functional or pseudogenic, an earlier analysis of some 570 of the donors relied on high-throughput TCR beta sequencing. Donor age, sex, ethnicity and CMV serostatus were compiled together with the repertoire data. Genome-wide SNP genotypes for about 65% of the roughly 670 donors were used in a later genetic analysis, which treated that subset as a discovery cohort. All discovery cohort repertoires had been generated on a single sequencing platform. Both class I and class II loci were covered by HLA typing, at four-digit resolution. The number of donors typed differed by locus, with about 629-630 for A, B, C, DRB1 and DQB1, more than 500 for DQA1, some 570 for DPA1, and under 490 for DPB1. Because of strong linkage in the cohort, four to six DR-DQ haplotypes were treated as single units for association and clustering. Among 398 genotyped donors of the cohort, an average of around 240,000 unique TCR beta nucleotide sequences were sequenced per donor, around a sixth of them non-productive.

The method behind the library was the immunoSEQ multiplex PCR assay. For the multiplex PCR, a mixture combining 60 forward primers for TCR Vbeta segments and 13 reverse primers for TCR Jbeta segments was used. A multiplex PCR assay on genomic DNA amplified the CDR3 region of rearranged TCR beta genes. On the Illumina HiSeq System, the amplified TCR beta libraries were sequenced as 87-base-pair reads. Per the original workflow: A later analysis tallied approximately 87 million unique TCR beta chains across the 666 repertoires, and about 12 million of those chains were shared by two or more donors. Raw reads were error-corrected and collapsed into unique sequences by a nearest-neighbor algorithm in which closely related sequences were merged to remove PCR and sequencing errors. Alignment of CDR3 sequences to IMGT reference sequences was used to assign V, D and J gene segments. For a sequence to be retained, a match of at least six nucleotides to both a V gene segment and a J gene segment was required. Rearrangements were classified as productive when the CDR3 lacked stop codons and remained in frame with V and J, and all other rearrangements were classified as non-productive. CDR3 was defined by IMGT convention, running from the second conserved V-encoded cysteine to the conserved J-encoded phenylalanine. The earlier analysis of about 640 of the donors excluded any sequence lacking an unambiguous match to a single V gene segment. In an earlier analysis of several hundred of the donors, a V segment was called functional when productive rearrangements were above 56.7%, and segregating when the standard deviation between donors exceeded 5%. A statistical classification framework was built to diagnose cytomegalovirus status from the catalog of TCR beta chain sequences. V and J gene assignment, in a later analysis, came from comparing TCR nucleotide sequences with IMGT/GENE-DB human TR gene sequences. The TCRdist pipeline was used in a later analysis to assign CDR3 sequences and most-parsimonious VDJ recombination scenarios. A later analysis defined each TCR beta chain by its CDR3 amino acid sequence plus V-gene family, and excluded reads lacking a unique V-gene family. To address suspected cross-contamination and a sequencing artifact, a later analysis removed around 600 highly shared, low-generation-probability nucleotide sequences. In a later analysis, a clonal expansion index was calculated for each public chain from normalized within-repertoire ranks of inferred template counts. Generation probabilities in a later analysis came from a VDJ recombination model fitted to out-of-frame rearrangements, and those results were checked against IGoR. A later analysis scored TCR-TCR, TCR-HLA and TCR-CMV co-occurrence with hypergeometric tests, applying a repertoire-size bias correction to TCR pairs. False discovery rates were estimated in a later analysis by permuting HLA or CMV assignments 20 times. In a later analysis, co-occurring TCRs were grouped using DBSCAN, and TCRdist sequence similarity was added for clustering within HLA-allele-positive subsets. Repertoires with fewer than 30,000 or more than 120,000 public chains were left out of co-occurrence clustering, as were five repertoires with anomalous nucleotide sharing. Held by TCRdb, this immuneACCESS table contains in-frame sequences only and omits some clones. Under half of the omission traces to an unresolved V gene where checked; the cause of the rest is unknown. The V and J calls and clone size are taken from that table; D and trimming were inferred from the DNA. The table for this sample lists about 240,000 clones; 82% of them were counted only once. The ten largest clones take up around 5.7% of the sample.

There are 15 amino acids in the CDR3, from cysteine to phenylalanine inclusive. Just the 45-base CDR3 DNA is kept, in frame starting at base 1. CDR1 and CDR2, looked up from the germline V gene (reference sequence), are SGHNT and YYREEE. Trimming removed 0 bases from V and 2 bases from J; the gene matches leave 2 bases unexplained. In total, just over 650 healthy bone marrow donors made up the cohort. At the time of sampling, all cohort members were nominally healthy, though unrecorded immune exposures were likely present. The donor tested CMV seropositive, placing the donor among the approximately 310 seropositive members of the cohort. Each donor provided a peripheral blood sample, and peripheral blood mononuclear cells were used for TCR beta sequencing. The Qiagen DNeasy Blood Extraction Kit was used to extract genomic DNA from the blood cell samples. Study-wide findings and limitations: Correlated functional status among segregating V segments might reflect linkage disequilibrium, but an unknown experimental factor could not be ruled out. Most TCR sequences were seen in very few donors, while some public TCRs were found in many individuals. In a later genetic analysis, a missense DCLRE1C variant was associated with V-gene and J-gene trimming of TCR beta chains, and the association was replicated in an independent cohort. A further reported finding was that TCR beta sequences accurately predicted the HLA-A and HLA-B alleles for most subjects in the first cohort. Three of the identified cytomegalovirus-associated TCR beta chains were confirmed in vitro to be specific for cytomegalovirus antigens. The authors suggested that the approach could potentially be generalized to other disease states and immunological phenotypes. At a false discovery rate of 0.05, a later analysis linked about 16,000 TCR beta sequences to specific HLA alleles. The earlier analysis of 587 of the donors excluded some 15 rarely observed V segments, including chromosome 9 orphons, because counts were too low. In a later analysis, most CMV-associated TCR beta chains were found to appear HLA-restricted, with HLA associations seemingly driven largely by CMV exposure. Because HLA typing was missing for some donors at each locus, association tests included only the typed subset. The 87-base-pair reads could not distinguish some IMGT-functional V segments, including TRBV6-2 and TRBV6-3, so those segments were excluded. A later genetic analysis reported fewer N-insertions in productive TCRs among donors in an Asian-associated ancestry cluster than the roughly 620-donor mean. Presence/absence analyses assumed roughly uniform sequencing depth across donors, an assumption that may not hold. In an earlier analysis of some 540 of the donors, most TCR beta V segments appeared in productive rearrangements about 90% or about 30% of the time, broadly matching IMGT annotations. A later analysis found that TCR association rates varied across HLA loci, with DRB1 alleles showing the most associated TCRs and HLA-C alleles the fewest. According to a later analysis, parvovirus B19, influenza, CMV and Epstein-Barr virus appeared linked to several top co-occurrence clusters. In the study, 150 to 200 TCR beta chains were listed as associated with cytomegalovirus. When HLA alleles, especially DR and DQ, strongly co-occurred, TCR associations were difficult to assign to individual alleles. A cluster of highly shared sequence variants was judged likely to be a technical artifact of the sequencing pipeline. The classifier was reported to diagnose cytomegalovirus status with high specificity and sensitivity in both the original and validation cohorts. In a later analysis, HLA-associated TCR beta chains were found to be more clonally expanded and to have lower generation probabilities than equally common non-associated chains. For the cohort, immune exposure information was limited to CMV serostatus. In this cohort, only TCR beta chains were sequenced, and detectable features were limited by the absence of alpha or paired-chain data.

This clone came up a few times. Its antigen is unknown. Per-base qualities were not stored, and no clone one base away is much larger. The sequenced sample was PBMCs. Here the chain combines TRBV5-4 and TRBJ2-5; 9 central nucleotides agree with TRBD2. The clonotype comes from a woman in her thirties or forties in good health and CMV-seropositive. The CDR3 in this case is CASSLGLAEQETQYF. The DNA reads TGTGCCAGCAGCTTGGGACTAGCGGAACAAGAGACCCAGTACTTC.